The following is a T cell receptor (beta chain) sequence with its context. The antigen is undetermined. Together with a sample-barcoded 5' primer, a J-beta primer mix was included in a second PCR lasting about 6 to 11 cycles. Every cDNA molecule carried a tag from a template-switch adaptor bearing 12 random nucleotides. TCRdb itself ran the 5' RACE reads through MiXCR, one entry per CDR3 protein. Found here are more than 1,000,000 distinct CDR3 sequences, less than 25% of them singletons; the top ten hold 0.75%. The sample originates from a study of blood T cells in healthy people across ages. Trimming cost V 4 bases and J 7 bases, with 14 bases left between them. The CDR3 sequence is 13 residues long. Study-wide results and caveats: Samples with more naive T cells showed higher observed beta diversity. Expanded clonotype shifts may have been confounded, as the donors had an unknown CMV status.

These data were likewise used in another study, on T cells of mothers and their children. From that second work: Extraction yielded RNA that went, in full, into cDNA synthesis at approximately 1.5 ug per 15 ul.

This clonotype was sampled from a girl aged 2 to 10 in good health. The V and J genes are TRBV12-3 or TRBV12-4 and TRBJ2-7; the D gene is possibly TRBD1 (5 bases). Sequencing input: blood. CDR3 bases: TGTGCCAGCAGTTCGACTCAGGGTGGGGAGCAGTACTTC. Translated, it gives CASSSTQGGEQYF.